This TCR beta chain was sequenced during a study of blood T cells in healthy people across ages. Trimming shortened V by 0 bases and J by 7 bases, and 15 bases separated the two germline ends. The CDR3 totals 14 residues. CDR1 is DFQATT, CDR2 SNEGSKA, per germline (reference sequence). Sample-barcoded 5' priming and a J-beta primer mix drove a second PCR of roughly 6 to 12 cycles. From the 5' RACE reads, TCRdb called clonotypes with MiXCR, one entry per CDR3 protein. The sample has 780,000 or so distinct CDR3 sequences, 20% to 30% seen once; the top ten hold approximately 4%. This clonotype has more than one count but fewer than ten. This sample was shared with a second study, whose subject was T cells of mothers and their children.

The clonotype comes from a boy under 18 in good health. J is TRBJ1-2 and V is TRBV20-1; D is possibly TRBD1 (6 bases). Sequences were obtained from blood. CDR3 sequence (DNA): TGCAGTGCTAGAGACCCGGGGGCGGGGTTTGGCTACACCTTC. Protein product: CSARDPGAGFGYTF.